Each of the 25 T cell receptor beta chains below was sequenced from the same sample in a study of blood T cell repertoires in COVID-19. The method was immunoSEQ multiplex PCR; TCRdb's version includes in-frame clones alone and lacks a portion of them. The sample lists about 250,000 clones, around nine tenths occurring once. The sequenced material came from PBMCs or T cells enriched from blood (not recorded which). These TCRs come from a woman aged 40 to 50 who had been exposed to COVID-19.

The CDR3 DNA follows: TGTGCCACCAGTGGTGACAGGACGATCACTATGAACACCGGGGAGCTGTTTTTT. Translation gives CATSGDRTITMNTGELFF. The chain uses TRBV24-1 and TRBJ2-2, with D possibly TRBD1 on 6 matching bases. This CDR3 has 18 amino acids. V was cut by 5 bases and J by 1 base, with 19 bases left in between. The germline V gene encodes CDR1 KGHDR and CDR2 SFDVKD.

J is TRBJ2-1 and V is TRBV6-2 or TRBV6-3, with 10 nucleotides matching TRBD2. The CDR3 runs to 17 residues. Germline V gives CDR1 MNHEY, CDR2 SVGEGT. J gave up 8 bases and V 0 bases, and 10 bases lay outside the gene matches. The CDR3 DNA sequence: TGTGCCAGCAGTTACTCGGCCGGGAGCGGGGGGGCTTATGAGCAGTTCTTC. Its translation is CASSYSAGSGGAYEQFF.

The CDR3 DNA is TGTGCTAGCAGCTTAGACAGGGTGGGCGAGCAGTACGTC. It is translated as CASSLDRVGEQYV. This sequence joins TRBV7-7 and TRBJ2-7; 7 bases fit TRBD1. Germline V gene lookup returns CDR1 SSHAT and CDR2 FNYEAQ (reference sequence). This CDR3 is built from 13 residues.

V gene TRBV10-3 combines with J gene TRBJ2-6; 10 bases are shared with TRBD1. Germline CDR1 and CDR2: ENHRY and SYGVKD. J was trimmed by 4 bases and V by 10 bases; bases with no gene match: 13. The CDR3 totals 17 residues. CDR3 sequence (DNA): TGTGCCAGTTCGCCGGGACAGGGGATTTCCGGGGCCAACGTCCTGACTTTC. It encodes CASSPGQGISGANVLTF.

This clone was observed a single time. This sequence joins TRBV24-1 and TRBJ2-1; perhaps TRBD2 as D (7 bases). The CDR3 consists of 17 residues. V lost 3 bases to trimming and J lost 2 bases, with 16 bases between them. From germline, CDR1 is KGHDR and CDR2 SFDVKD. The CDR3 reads CATSDIRGAETYNEQFF. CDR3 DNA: TGTGCCACCAGTGATATCCGGGGGGCGGAAACCTACAATGAGCAGTTCTTC.

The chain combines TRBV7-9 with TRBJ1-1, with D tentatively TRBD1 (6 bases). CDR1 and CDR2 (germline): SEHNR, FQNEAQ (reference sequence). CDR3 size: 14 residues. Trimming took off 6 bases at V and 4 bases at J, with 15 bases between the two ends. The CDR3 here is CASSSNRALTEAFF. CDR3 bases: TGTGCCAGCAGTTCAAACAGGGCCCTCACTGAAGCTTTCTTT.

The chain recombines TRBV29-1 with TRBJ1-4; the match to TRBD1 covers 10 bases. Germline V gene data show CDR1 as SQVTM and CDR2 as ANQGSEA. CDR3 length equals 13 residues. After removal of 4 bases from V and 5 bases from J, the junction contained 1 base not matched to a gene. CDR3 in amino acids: CSVAGQGNEKLFF. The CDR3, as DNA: TGCAGCGTTGCGGGACAGGGGAATGAAAAACTGTTTTTT.

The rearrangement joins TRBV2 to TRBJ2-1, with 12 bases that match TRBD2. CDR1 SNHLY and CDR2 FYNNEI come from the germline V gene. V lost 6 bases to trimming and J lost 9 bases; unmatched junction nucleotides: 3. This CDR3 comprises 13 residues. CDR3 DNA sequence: TGTGCCAGCAGGACTAGCGGGGGAGGTGAGCAGTTCTTC. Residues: CASRTSGGGEQFF.

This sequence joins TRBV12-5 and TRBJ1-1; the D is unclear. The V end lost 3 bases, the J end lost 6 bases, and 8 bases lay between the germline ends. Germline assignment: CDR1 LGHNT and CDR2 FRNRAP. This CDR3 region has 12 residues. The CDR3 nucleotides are TGTGCTAGTGGTTTCGAGGTTCCTGAAGCTTTCTTT. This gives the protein CASGFEVPEAFF.

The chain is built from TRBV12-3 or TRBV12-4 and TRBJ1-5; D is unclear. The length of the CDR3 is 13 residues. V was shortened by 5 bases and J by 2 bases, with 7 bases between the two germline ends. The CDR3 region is CASSTQGNQPQHF. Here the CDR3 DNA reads TGTGCCAGCAGTACCCAGGGCAATCAGCCCCAGCATTTT.

CDR3 sequence: CASRKGQQNSPLHF. The DNA for the CDR3 is TGTGCCAGCAGGAAGGGACAGCAAAATTCACCCCTCCACTTT. This chain links TRBV7-9 with TRBJ1-6; 7 bases align to TRBD1. The CDR3 has 14 residues. Germline V gene lookup returns CDR1 SEHNR and CDR2 FQNEAQ (reference sequence). Trimming cost V 6 bases and J 7 bases; bases outside gene matches: 6.

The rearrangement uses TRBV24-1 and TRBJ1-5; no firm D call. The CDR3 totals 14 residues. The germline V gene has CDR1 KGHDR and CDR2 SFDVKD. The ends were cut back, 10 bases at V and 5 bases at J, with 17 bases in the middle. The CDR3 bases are TGTGCCACAGCGGCGGAGAGTTCTTATCAGCCCCAGCATTTT. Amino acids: CATAAESSYQPQHF.

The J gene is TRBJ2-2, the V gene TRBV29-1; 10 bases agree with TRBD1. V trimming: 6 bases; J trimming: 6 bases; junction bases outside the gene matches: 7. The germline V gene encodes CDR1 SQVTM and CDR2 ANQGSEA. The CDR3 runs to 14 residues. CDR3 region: CSVRQGASSGELFF. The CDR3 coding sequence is TGCAGCGTCAGACAGGGGGCTTCATCCGGGGAGCTGTTTTTT.

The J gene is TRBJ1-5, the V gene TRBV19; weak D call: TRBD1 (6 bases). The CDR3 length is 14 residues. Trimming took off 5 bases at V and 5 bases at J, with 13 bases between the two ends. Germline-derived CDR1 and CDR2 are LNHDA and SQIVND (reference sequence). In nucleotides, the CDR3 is TGTGCCAGTAGTCGCAGGGGTACATATCAGCCCCAGCATTTT. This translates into CASSRRGTYQPQHF.

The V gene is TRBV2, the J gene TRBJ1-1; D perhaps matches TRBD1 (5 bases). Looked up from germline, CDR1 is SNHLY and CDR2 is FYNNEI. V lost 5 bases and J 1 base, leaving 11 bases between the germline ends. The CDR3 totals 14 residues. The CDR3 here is CASSPGDENTEAFF. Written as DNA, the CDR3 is TGTGCCAGCAGTCCGGGGGATGAGAACACTGAAGCTTTCTTT.

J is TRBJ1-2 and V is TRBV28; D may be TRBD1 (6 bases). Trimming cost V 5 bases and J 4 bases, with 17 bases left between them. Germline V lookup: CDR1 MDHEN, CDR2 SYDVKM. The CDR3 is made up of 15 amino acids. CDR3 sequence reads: CASSPQGRIGYGYTF. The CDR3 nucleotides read TGTGCCAGCAGTCCACAGGGTAGGATAGGCTATGGCTACACCTTC.

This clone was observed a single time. This CDR3 is CASSLIGAAGGPKNIQYF. For the CDR3, the DNA is TGTGCCAGCAGCTTAATTGGGGCAGCGGGAGGGCCCAAAAACATTCAGTACTTC. The chain has TRBV7-2 and TRBJ2-4; 10 positions agree with TRBD2. The J segment lost 2 bases and the V segment lost 2 bases, leaving 9 bases of the junction unmatched. This CDR3 contains 18 residues. The V gene's germline CDR1 is SGHTA and CDR2 FQGNSA.

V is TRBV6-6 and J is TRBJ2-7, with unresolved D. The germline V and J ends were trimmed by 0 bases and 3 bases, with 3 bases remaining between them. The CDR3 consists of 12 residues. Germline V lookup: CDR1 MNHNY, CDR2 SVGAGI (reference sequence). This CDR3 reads CASSYSYYEQYV. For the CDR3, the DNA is TGTGCCAGCAGTTACTCTTACTACGAGCAGTACGTC.

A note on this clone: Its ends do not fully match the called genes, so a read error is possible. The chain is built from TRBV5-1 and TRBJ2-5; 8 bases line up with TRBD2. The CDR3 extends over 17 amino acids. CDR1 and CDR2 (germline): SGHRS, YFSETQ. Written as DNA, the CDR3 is TGTGCCAGCAGCTTTTTACGAAGGAGCGGGAGTAACGAGACCCAGTACTTC. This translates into CASSFLRRSGSNETQYF.

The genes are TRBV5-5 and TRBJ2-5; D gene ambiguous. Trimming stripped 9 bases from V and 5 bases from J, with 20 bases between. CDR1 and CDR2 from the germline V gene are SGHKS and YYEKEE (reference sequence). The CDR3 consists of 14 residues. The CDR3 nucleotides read TGTGCCACGTTACCAGGTCCGGCTGGGGAGACCCAGTACTTC. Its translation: CATLPGPAGETQYF. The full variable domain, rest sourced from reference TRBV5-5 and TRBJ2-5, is DAGVTQSPTHLIKTRGQQVTLRCSPISGHKSVSWYQQVLGQGPQFIFQYYEKEERGRGNFPDRFSARQFPNYSSELNVNALLLGDSALYLCATLPGPAGETQYFGPGTRLLVL.

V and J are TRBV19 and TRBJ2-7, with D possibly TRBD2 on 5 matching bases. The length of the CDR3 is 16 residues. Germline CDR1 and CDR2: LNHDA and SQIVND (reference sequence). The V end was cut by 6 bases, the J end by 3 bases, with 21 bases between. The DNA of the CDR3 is TGTGCCAGTAGGCCAAGGTCGTCAGCGGCCTACTACGAGCAGTACTTC. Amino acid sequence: CASRPRSSAAYYEQYF.

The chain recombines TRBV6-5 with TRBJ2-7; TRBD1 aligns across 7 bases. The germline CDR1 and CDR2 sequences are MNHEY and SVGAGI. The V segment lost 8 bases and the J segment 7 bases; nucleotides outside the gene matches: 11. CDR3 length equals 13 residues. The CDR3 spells CASGYRGSEEQYF. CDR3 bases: TGTGCCAGCGGATACAGGGGCTCCGAGGAGCAGTACTTC.

CDR3 residues: CASSLSNYRGSSYNEQFF. The CDR3 coding sequence is TGTGCCAGCAGTTTATCGAACTACAGGGGTAGCTCCTACAATGAGCAGTTCTTC. The rearrangement links TRBV27 to TRBJ2-1; 7 nucleotides agree with TRBD1. The CDR3 has 18 residues. Trimming removed 0 bases from V and 0 bases from J; junction bases left unmatched: 8. Germline V gives CDR1 MNHEY, CDR2 SMNVEV (reference sequence).

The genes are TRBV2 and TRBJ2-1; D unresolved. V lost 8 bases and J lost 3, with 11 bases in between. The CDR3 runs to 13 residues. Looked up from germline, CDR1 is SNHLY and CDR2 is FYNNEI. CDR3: CASLDGGYNEQFF. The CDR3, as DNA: TGTGCCAGCTTGGATGGCGGCTACAATGAGCAGTTCTTC.

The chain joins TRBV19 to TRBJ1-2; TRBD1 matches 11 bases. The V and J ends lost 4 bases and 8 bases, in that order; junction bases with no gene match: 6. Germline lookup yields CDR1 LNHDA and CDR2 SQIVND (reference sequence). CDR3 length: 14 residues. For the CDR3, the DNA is TGTGCCAGTAGTACAGACAGGGACAGGGGGGGCTACACCTTC. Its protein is CASSTDRDRGGYTF.